The rows below give T cell receptor beta chains drawn from one sample of a study of cytomegalovirus exposure and HLA in healthy donors. Clones were sequenced by immunoSEQ multiplex PCR, and TCRdb holds only the in-frame ones, with some missing. The table lists around 160,000 clones, around 75% of them singletons. Material: PBMCs. The receptor source for this set is a male donor in good health and CMV-seronegative. Both conserved end residues are part of each CDR3.

TRBJ2-2 | TRBV27 | CASSFGTGGTGELFF
TRBJ2-3 | TRBV10-3 | CAISTGGADTQYF
TRBJ2-5 | TRBV5-6 | CASRPTSGQETQYF
TRBJ2-2 | TRBV9 | CASSGRYAGELFF
TRBJ2-3 | TRBV7-9 | CASSFHSGANTDTQYF
TRBJ2-5 | TRBV4-2 | CASSHRTRKETQYF
TRBJ1-3 | TRBV28 | CASSRRQGNGNTIYF
TRBJ1-2 | TRBV7-2 | CASSQGQADYGYTF
TRBJ1-4 | TRBV7-2 | CASSLTGLNEKLFF
TRBJ2-7 | TRBV6-5 | CASSVGQGPPYEQYF
TRBJ1-1 | TRBV5-1 | CASSWGTNTEAFF
TRBJ2-7 | TRBV4-2 | CASSLGSGGMYEQYF
TRBJ2-7 | TRBV7-8 | CASSWGQRYEQYF
TRBJ2-7 | TRBV14 | CASSQGLLPVYEQYF
TRBJ2-1 | TRBV12-2 | CASRLPLAAGWVPNEQFF
TRBJ2-7 | TRBV4-3 | CASSQGWGGYEQYF
TRBJ2-2 | TRBV7-9 | CAIQTRSNTGELFF
TRBJ1-5 | TRBV7-9 | CASSLAGANQPQHF
TRBJ2-3 | TRBV21-1 | CASSNNPRDTQYF
TRBJ2-2 | TRBV9 | CASSVTPTDTGELFF
TRBJ2-2 | TRBV11-3 | CASSLTDSLTGELFF
TRBJ1-1 | TRBV6-5 | CASSYRGLNTEAFF
TRBJ2-7 | TRBV7-2 | CASSLEGLTYEQYF
TRBJ1-2 | TRBV19 | CASSIDRGNYGYTF
TRBJ2-4 | TRBV6-1 | CASSLIDRGNIQYF
TRBJ2-7 | TRBV2 | CASSVSSYEQYF
TRBJ2-1 | TRBV5-1 | CASGRDSHNEQFF
TRBJ2-1 | TRBV9 | CASSVDTYNEQFF
TRBJ2-3 | TRBV28 | CASSLSRLAGDTQYF
TRBJ2-7 | TRBV5-1 | CASRGDREVHEQYF
TRBJ2-7 | TRBV7-9 | CASSLRDYEQYF
TRBJ1-3 | TRBV7-9 | CASSLSGSGNTIYF
TRBJ1-1 | TRBV7-6 | CASSLAGMNTEAFF
TRBJ1-2 | TRBV10-3 | CAIRASQGFYGYTF
TRBJ2-3 | TRBV27 | CASSLLGGRGPDTQYF
TRBJ1-2 | TRBV6-1 | CASSEANRVYGYTF
TRBJ1-1 | TRBV6-5 | CASSYNQGSTEAFF
TRBJ2-7 | TRBV27 | CASSFVGYEQYF
TRBJ2-7 | TRBV18 | CASSRDTTYEQYF
TRBJ2-5 | TRBV14 | CASSQVVQMNQETQYF
TRBJ2-1 | TRBV4-1 | CASSQEGGEQFF
TRBJ1-6 | TRBV30 | CAWSLQGGSPLHF
TRBJ2-5 | TRBV5-1 | CASRPGLARETQYF
TRBJ2-7 | TRBV27 | CASSISGRHEQYF
TRBJ2-7 | TRBV5-5 | CASSLRDEQYF